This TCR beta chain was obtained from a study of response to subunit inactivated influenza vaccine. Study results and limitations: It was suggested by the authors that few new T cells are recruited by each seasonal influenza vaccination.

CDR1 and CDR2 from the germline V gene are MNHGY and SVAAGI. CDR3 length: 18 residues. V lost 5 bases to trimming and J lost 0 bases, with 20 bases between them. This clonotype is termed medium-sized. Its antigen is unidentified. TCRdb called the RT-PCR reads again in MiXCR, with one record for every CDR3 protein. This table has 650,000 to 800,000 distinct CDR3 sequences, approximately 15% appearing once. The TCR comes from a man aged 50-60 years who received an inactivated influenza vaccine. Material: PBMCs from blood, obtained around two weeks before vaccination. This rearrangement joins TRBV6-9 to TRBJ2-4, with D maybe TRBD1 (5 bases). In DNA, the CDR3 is TGTGCCAGCAGTCCCCTTCGGCGGACACCAATAGCCAAAAACATTCAGTACTTC. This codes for CASSPLRRTPIAKNIQYF.